Below, one T cell receptor (beta chain) is given with its context. The target antigen is unknown. The record originates from a study of cytomegalovirus exposure and HLA in healthy donors. Whole-study results and caveats: It was shown in a later analysis that HLA-associated TCR beta chains were more clonally expanded than other, equally common chains.

The CDR3 is 15 amino acids. V was clipped by 4 bases and J by 2 bases; unmatched bases: 4. CDR1 and CDR2 (germline): MNHEY, SVGAGI. 13 Jbeta primers and 60 Vbeta primers were used for the PCR. Data came from immunoSEQ multiplex PCR; TCRdb stores just in-frame clones and leaves some out. The table has about 160,000 clones, over 75% seen once. The sequence was collected from a woman aged 50 to 65 in good health and CMV-seropositive. The specimen was PBMCs. V is TRBV6-5 and J is TRBJ2-3; TRBD2 matches at 9 bases. Here the CDR3 reads CASSFSGSPTDTQYF. As DNA, the CDR3 is TGTGCCAGCAGTTTTAGCGGGAGCCCCACAGATACGCAGTATTTT.